This is a list of T cell receptor beta chains from one sample in a study of STAT5B mutations in CD4+ large granular lymphocyte leukemia. Data came from immunoSEQ multiplex PCR; TCRdb stores just in-frame clones and leaves some out. The top ten clones hold about 13% of a sample with 20,000 or so clones, about 81% of them seen once. The sample was CD4+ T cells from blood buffy coats. These receptors were taken from a human donor in good health. Each CDR3 is given with its conserved first and last residue. D genes are given only for firm matches. Clone size appears in some rows only: once, few, many, or a class for an expanded clone.

V gene,J gene,D gene,clone size,CDR3 DNA,CDR3 protein
TRBV2,TRBJ1-1,TRBD1,.,TGTGCCAGCAGTGCGGGACAGTTGAACACTGAAGCTTTCTTT,CASSAGQLNTEAFF
TRBV6-6,TRBJ2-7,.,.,TGTGCCAGCAGTCTCGGGGCCCCGAAGGCCGAGCAGTACTTC,CASSLGAPKAEQYF
TRBV6-1,TRBJ2-5,.,.,TGTGCCAGCGCACAGCGTGCAGAGACCCAGTACTTC,CASAQRAETQYF
TRBV5-8,TRBJ2-3,.,.,TGTGCCAGCGACCCCCAGCAGGGGACGACAGATACGCAGTATTTT,CASDPQQGTTDTQYF
TRBV18,TRBJ2-3,.,.,TGTGCCAGCTCACCAGAGCGGGGACACACAGATACGCAGTATTTT,CASSPERGHTDTQYF
TRBV30,TRBJ1-6,.,once,TGTGCCTGGAGTGGTAGTCACAGAGACTCACCCCTCCACTTT,CAWSGSHRDSPLHF
TRBV27,TRBJ2-5,TRBD1,.,TGTGCCAGCAGTCCCCGGGACAGAGCGACCGAGACCCAGTACTTC,CASSPRDRATETQYF
TRBV12-2,TRBJ1-2,.,few,TGTGCAAGTCGGACTAAGGGGGGAAGGGACAGGGAAGGAGGCTACACCTTC,CASRTKGGRDREGGYTF
TRBV6-5,TRBJ2-7,.,.,TGTGCCAGCAGTTACTCGCGACAGAACGAGCAGTACTTC,CASSYSRQNEQYF
TRBV12-5,TRBJ2-2,TRBD2,.,TGTGCTAGTGGTTTACAAGCGGGAGGGCCACCCGGGGAGCTGTTTTTT,CASGLQAGGPPGELFF
TRBV6-5,TRBJ2-3,TRBD2,.,TGTGCCAGCAGGGGACTAGGACCTACAGATACGCAGTATTTT,CASRGLGPTDTQYF
TRBV19,TRBJ1-1,.,.,TGTGCCAGTAGTATCCAGGATATTGGTGAAGCTTTCTTT,CASSIQDIGEAFF
TRBV10-2,TRBJ1-1,.,.,TGCGCCAGCGGATGGAAGGGAGGTGACACTGAAGCTTTCTTT,CASGWKGGDTEAFF
TRBV30,TRBJ1-4,.,.,TGTGCCTGGGCTTCGGGTCTTAATGAAAAACTGTTTTTT,CAWASGLNEKLFF
TRBV7-9,TRBJ2-7,.,once,TGTGCCAGCAGCTTAGCGGGGAGCAGGGGCCGCTACGAGCAGTACTTC,CASSLAGSRGRYEQYF
TRBV6-5,TRBJ2-7,TRBD2,.,TGTGCCAGCGCACAGCGGGAGGGCACCTACGAGCAGTACTTC,CASAQREGTYEQYF
TRBV23-1,TRBJ1-5,.,.,TGCGCCAGCAGTCAATCCCCCAGGGCGAAATATCAGCCCCAGCATTTT,CASSQSPRAKYQPQHF
TRBV6-6,TRBJ1-5,.,.,TGTGCCAGCAGTCTACAGCCCCAGCATTTT,CASSLQPQHF
TRBV10-3,TRBJ1-3,.,.,TGTGCCATCAGTGAGTCCGGGGCCAGGGGACTACTAAACACCATATATTTT,CAISESGARGLLNTIYF
TRBV6-6,TRBJ1-2,.,.,TGTGCCAGCATCGAGGCCACTAACTATGGCTACACCTTC,CASIEATNYGYTF
TRBV18,TRBJ2-7,.,.,TGTGCCAGCTCACCACAGACATACTACGAGCAGTACTTC,CASSPQTYYEQYF
TRBV2,TRBJ1-5,TRBD1,.,TGTGCCAGCAGTGATGGCTGGACAGGGGGCACTAGCAATCAGCCCCAGCATTTT,CASSDGWTGGTSNQPQHF
TRBV6-1,TRBJ1-5,.,.,TGTGCCAGTGAGCTAGCGAGGGGCAATCAGCCCCAGCATTTT,CASELARGNQPQHF
TRBV2,TRBJ1-1,.,few,TGTGCCAGCACCGTTATCCAGGAAAACACTGAAGCTTTCTTT,CASTVIQENTEAFF
TRBV29-1,TRBJ2-1,.,.,TGCAGCGTTGAAGGTCCAGGGGCTCTGAGGAATGAGCAGTTCTTC,CSVEGPGALRNEQFF
TRBV19,TRBJ1-5,.,.,TGTGCCAGTATCGGGGGTCCGGGGGCAGGTCAGCCCCAGCATTTT,CASIGGPGAGQPQHF
TRBV4-1,TRBJ2-1,.,once,TGCGCCAGCAGCCAAGTGATCCGGACTGAGCAGTTCTTC,CASSQVIRTEQFF
TRBV5-4,TRBJ1-2,.,few,TGTGCCAGCAGCTTGAGGCAGACCAATGGCTACACCTTC,CASSLRQTNGYTF
TRBV4-1,TRBJ1-2,.,once,TGCGCCAGCAGTCCACGGAGAGATTATGGCTACACCTTC,CASSPRRDYGYTF
TRBV10-3,TRBJ2-5,.,.,TGTGCCATCAGTGAGGGACAGCCCTTACAAGAGACCCAGTACTTC,CAISEGQPLQETQYF